The 8 T cell receptor beta chains presented below share a single source sample, sequenced in a study of OX40 agonist ivuxolimab in advanced cancers. The library was generated by the immunoSEQ multiplex PCR assay. The table comes from immuneACCESS by way of TCRdb, which keeps in-frame sequences with V and J called. Part of the clones is missing from these tables; in studies checked, under half for an unresolved V gene and the rest for unknown reasons. This sample comprises about 51,000 clones, around 73% of them detected only once. The biggest ten clones account for 2% to 2.5% of the sample. Source: CD4+ or CD8+ T cells sorted from blood, taken in a trial of the OX40 agonist ivuxolimab. The receptor set was obtained from an adult with an advanced solid tumor such as melanoma, head and neck, liver or kidney cancer.

This clone occurred a few times. The chain has TRBV27 and TRBJ2-5, with D possibly TRBD2 on 6 matching bases. Germline CDR1 reads MNHEY; CDR2 reads SMNVEV (reference sequence). Trimming removed 3 bases at V and 4 bases at J, with 15 bases between. The CDR3 is made up of 15 amino acids. CDR3: CASSLRRDLAETQYF. CDR3 coding DNA: TGTGCCAGCAGTTTGCGGCGGGATTTGGCAGAGACCCAGTACTTC.

This chain joins TRBV6-7 and TRBJ1-5; D call uncertain. TRBV6-7 is sorted into the ORF group, with uncertain function. The ends were cut back, 7 bases at V and 0 bases at J, with 16 bases in the middle. The CDR3 has 16 residues. CDR3 amino acids: CASIFYYQDSNQPQHF. For the CDR3, the DNA is TGTGCCAGCATTTTCTATTACCAGGATAGCAATCAGCCCCAGCATTTT.

V is TRBV18 and J is TRBJ1-1; tentative D call: TRBD1 (6 bases). The ends were cut back, 3 bases at V and 4 bases at J, with 12 bases in the middle. This CDR3 is built from 14 residues. Germline lookup yields CDR1 KGHSH and CDR2 LQKENI. The DNA of the CDR3 is TGTGCCAGCTCACCGGGGGCTGAGTCCACTGAAGCTTTCTTT. Translated, it gives CASSPGAESTEAFF.

The V call is TRBV5-1, the J call TRBJ2-3; 11 positions agree with TRBD2. The CDR3 is 17 residues long. V shed 2 bases, J shed 2 bases, and the junction held 7 bases outside the gene matches. Germline V gene data show CDR1 as SGHRS and CDR2 as YFSETQ. In nucleotides, the CDR3 is TGCGCCAGCAGCTTCAGACTAGCGGGATCGGACACAGATACGCAGTATTTT. Its translation is CASSFRLAGSDTDTQYF. The complete variable domain, with remaining parts taken from reference TRBV5-1 and TRBJ2-3, reads KAGVTQTPRYLIKTRGQQVTLSCSPISGHRSVSWYQQTPGQGLQFLFEYFSETQRNKGNFPGRFSGRQFSNSRSEMNVSTLELGDSALYLCASSFRLAGSDTDTQYFGPGTRLTVL.

The genes are TRBV5-6 and TRBJ2-2; 12 positions agree with TRBD2. V gave up 4 bases and J gave up 0 bases; unmatched junction bases: 4. The CDR3 spans 17 residues. CDR1 is SGHDT, CDR2 YYEEEE, per germline. The CDR3 DNA reads TGTGCCAGCAGCGTGGGACTAGCGGGTACGAACACCGGGGAGCTGTTTTTT. Its translation is CASSVGLAGTNTGELFF.

The gene calls are TRBV7-9 and TRBJ2-2; 8 bases are shared with TRBD1. With 3 bases clipped from V and 4 bases from J, the junction kept 4 bases outside the gene matches. CDR1 and CDR2 (germline): SEHNR, FQNEAQ (reference sequence). The CDR3 extends over 15 amino acids. The CDR3 spells CASSLDRVGTGELFF. The CDR3 bases are TGTGCCAGCAGCTTGGACAGGGTTGGCACCGGGGAGCTGTTTTTT.

The chain joins TRBV5-4 to TRBJ2-1, with D perhaps given as TRBD1 or TRBD2 (5 bases each). Germline V lookup: CDR1 SGHNT, CDR2 YYREEE (reference sequence). Trimming removed 3 bases at V and 8 bases at J, with 18 bases between. The CDR3 contains 15 residues. CDR3: CASSSPGGGPDEQFF. The DNA for the CDR3 is TGTGCCAGCAGCTCCCCCGGTGGGGGTCCGGATGAGCAGTTCTTC. The entire variable domain, with the rest obtained from reference TRBV5-4 and TRBJ2-1, is as follows: ETGVTQSPTHLIKTRGQQVTLRCSSQSGHNTVSWYQQALGQGPQFIFQYYREEENGRGNFPPRFSGLQFPNYSSELNVNALELDDSALYLCASSSPGGGPDEQFFGPGTRLTVL.

The chain carries TRBV6-1 and TRBJ2-1; possibly TRBD1 or TRBD2 for D (5 bases each). The CDR3 contains 15 residues. Germline V lookup: CDR1 MNHNS, CDR2 SASEGT. The V end was cut by 10 bases, the J end by 4 bases, with 20 bases between. In DNA, the CDR3 is TGTGCCATCCGCCTCGTCGGGGCCACATACAATGAGCAGTTCTTC. This translates into CAIRLVGATYNEQFF.